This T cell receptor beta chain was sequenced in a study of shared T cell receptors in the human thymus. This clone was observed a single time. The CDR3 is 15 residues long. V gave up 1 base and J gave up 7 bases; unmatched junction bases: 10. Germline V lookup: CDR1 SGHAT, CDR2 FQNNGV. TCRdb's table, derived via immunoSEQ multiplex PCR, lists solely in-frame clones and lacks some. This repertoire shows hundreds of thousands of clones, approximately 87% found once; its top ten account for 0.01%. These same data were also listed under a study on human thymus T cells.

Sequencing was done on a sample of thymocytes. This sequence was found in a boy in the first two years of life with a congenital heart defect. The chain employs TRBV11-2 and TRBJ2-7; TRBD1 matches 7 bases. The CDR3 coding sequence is TGTGCCAGCAGCTTAGTTGGGTACAGGGGTTGGGAGCAGTACTTC. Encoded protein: CASSLVGYRGWEQYF.